The text below deals with one TCR beta chain. The antigen is not known. The data are from a study of cytomegalovirus exposure and HLA in healthy donors. Study-wide background: The early release's HLA-typed donors yielded tens of millions of unique TCRs. Regarding the study as a whole: A link between a missense DCLRE1C variant and TCR beta V- and J-gene trimming emerged from a later analysis. Reportedly, diagnosis of cytomegalovirus status by the classifier showed high specificity and sensitivity.

Germline CDR1 reads GTSNPN; CDR2 reads SVGIG (reference sequence). J lost 5 bases, V lost 1 base, and 4 bases had no gene match. This CDR3 has 13 amino acids. 60 Vbeta and 13 Jbeta primers were used in PCR. Sequencing was performed with immunoSEQ multiplex PCR; in TCRdb, only in-frame clones are kept and a portion is missing. The sample contains about 120,000 clones, approximately 72% of which appear only once. The clonotype comes from a man aged 55-75 years in good health and CMV-seropositive. Sequences were obtained from PBMCs. The gene calls are TRBV30 and TRBJ2-5; 7 bases fit TRBD1. This CDR3 reads CAWSGQGEETQYF. The DNA for the CDR3 is TGTGCCTGGAGTGGACAGGGCGAGGAGACCCAGTACTTC.